This TCR beta chain was found in a study of cytomegalovirus exposure and HLA in healthy donors. V gave up 2 bases and J gave up 9 bases; unmatched junction bases: 14. The CDR3 consists of 18 residues. Germline assignment: CDR1 SGHDN and CDR2 FVKESK. The PCR had 60 Vbeta and 13 Jbeta primers. Sequencing used immunoSEQ multiplex PCR; TCRdb keeps in-frame clones, though not all of them. The sample records under 130,000 clones, around 65% being singletons. Specimen: PBMCs. The TCR comes from a woman in her forties or fifties in good health and CMV-seronegative. V usage is TRBV14 and J usage is TRBJ2-1, with 12 bases fitting TRBD2. CDR3 amino acids: CASSQTSGRRAGGIEQFF. DNA of the CDR3: TGTGCCAGCAGCCAAACTAGCGGGAGGCGCGCCGGGGGGATTGAGCAGTTCTTC.